The source of this T cell receptor beta chain is a study of T cell changes during pregnancy in multiple sclerosis. Some clones are missing from TCRdb's copy, which holds only in-frame ones; the method was immunoSEQ multiplex PCR. The sample lists tens of thousands of clones; 75% to 95% were seen once. Trimming cost V 7 bases and J 7 bases, with 11 bases left between them. Per germline, CDR1 MNHEY and CDR2 SMNVEV (reference sequence). The CDR3 loop spans 11 amino acids. This TCR derives from a female donor with multiple sclerosis, enrolled in a pregnancy study. Sequenced material: CD8+ T cells from peripheral blood mononuclear cells, taken in the first trimester of pregnancy. The chain uses TRBV27 and TRBJ2-7, with D uncertain. The CDR3 DNA reads TGTGCCAGCATGTCGCTCGGGGAGCAGTACTTC. This sequence encodes CASMSLGEQYF.